This is a list of T cell receptor beta chains from one sample in a study of T cell repertoires in cytomegalovirus infection. TCRdb passed the reads through MiXCR, listing each CDR3 protein once. The repertoire has about 300,000 distinct CDR3 sequences, 25% of them found once; the top ten carry roughly 14%. The sequenced sample consisted of PBMCs. Every receptor here comes from a human donor in good health (CMV status not recorded). Some clones in this sample may be carry-over from other donors' samples. Both conserved end residues are part of each CDR3. A D gene is named only where the DNA matches it firmly. For some rows the clone size is stated as once, few or many, or as a class when expanded; others skip it.

DNA: TGTGCCAGTAGTATGGGTGGGAATGAAGCTTTCTTT; CDR3: CASSMGGNEAFF; size: NA; J: TRBJ1-1; D: NA; V: TRBV19
DNA: TGTGCCAGCAGTTCCATAATACAGGAGTTCAGCACAGATACGCAGTATTTT; CDR3: CASSSIIQEFSTDTQYF; size: medium-sized; J: TRBJ2-3; D: NA; V: TRBV28
DNA: TGCGCCAGCAGCCAAGAGGGCGGGCAGAATCATGGCTACACCTTC; CDR3: CASSQEGGQNHGYTF; size: NA; J: TRBJ1-2; D: NA; V: TRBV4-1
DNA: TGTGCCAGCAGCTGGACAGGGGGCCTTCAGCCCCAGCATTTT; CDR3: CASSWTGGLQPQHF; size: NA; J: TRBJ1-5; D: TRBD1; V: TRBV6-1
DNA: TGTGCCAGCAGATTTGGACTAGCGGGAGTATCCGAGCAGTACTTC; CDR3: CASRFGLAGVSEQYF; size: NA; J: TRBJ2-7; D: TRBD2; V: TRBV7-2
DNA: TGTGCCAGCAGCGCTCGCGGGGGGGGCACAGATACGCAGTATTTT; CDR3: CASSARGGGTDTQYF; size: NA; J: TRBJ2-3; D: TRBD2; V: TRBV2
DNA: TGTGCCACCAGCAGACCCGGGACAGGGACCGAGCGGGGCTCCTACAATGAGCAGTTCTTC; CDR3: CATSRPGTGTERGSYNEQFF; size: NA; J: TRBJ2-1; D: TRBD1; V: TRBV15
DNA: TGTGCCAGCAGGGATATTCAGACGGATTCTACCTACGAGCAGTACTTC; CDR3: CASRDIQTDSTYEQYF; size: NA; J: TRBJ2-7; D: NA; V: TRBV6-1
DNA: TGCGCCAGCAGCTTGGAGGCGGCAGGGGACAATTCACCCCTCCACTTT; CDR3: CASSLEAAGDNSPLHF; size: NA; J: TRBJ1-6; D: NA; V: TRBV5-1
DNA: TGTGCCAGCAGTTTAGCCCGAAATTCACCCCTCCACTTT; CDR3: CASSLARNSPLHF; size: NA; J: TRBJ1-6; D: NA; V: TRBV28
DNA: TGTGCCAGCAGCAACCTACTACAGGGAGGGAGTGAAAAACTGTTTTTT; CDR3: CASSNLLQGGSEKLFF; size: few; J: TRBJ1-4; D: NA; V: TRBV6-2/TRBV6-3
DNA: TGTGCCAGCAGCCGGGGACGTGTGGAAAAACTGTTTTTT; CDR3: CASSRGRVEKLFF; size: few; J: TRBJ1-4; D: NA; V: TRBV7-2
DNA: TGTGCCTGTTCGTCCGGGGAGCTGTTTTTT; CDR3: CACSSGELFF; size: few; J: TRBJ2-2; D: NA; V: TRBV30
DNA: TGCGCCAGCACCTTAATGGACAGGAGCTCCTACAATGAGCAGTTCTTC; CDR3: CASTLMDRSSYNEQFF; size: NA; J: TRBJ2-1; D: TRBD1; V: TRBV4-1
DNA: TGTGCCAGCAGCCGGGACTCCACCCCAGAGACCCAGTACTTC; CDR3: CASSRDSTPETQYF; size: NA; J: TRBJ2-5; D: NA; V: TRBV7-2
DNA: TGTGCCAGCAGCTTAGGGCTATGGCTAGCGGGAAACTCCTACGAGCAGTACTTC; CDR3: CASSLGLWLAGNSYEQYF; size: few; J: TRBJ2-7; D: TRBD2; V: TRBV7-9
DNA: TGCAGCGTTGAAAGGCAGGGGGCCGGGGAGACCCAGTACTTC; CDR3: CSVERQGAGETQYF; size: NA; J: TRBJ2-5; D: TRBD1; V: TRBV29-1
DNA: TGCAGTGCCACTCCGGGACAGGGGAGCACTGAAGCTTTCTTT; CDR3: CSATPGQGSTEAFF; size: few; J: TRBJ1-1; D: TRBD1; V: TRBV20-1
DNA: TGTGCCAGATCCACGGGAGCGGGCACAGATACGCAGTATTTT; CDR3: CARSTGAGTDTQYF; size: few; J: TRBJ2-3; D: NA; V: TRBV2
DNA: TGTGCCAGCAGTTACACGACAGGTCCAACCTACGAGCAGTACTTC; CDR3: CASSYTTGPTYEQYF; size: NA; J: TRBJ2-7; D: NA; V: TRBV6-6
DNA: TGTGCCAGCAGCTCCAGAGGACAGAGTAATCAGCCCCAGCATTTT; CDR3: CASSSRGQSNQPQHF; size: many; J: TRBJ1-5; D: NA; V: TRBV7-2
DNA: TGCGCCAGCAGCTTTAGTCCGGACAGAACCACCTACGAGCAGTACTTC; CDR3: CASSFSPDRTTYEQYF; size: NA; J: TRBJ2-7; D: NA; V: TRBV5-1
DNA: TGCAGTGCTACTATTCCAGGGATACTAGCGGGCCCCCAGGGGGCCCAGTACTTC; CDR3: CSATIPGILAGPQGAQYF; size: NA; J: TRBJ2-5; D: TRBD2; V: TRBV20-1
DNA: TGTGCCAGCAGCTTAGTAGCGGGAGGGCCACCAGATACGCAGTATTTT; CDR3: CASSLVAGGPPDTQYF; size: many; J: TRBJ2-3; D: TRBD2; V: TRBV11-2
DNA: TGTGCCAGCAGCCCTTTCCTGAGGGGTTTTAATCAGCCCCAGCATTTT; CDR3: CASSPFLRGFNQPQHF; size: NA; J: TRBJ1-5; D: NA; V: TRBV12-3/TRBV12-4
DNA: TGCAGTGCTAGGGTTTGGACAGGCAATGAGCAGTTCTTC; CDR3: CSARVWTGNEQFF; size: NA; J: TRBJ2-1; D: TRBD1; V: TRBV20-1
DNA: TGCAGTGCTAGAGATTTGGTGGTTAACACTGAAGCTTTCTTT; CDR3: CSARDLVVNTEAFF; size: NA; J: TRBJ1-1; D: NA; V: TRBV20-1
DNA: TGTGCCAGCAGTTACGACAGTTCCTACGAGCAGTACTTC; CDR3: CASSYDSSYEQYF; size: many; J: TRBJ2-7; D: NA; V: TRBV6-2/TRBV6-3
DNA: TGTGCCAGTAGTATAAGGGGACAGGTGGGGAATCAGCCCCAGCATTTT; CDR3: CASSIRGQVGNQPQHF; size: NA; J: TRBJ1-5; D: TRBD1; V: TRBV19
DNA: TGTGCCAGCAGTGAAACACCCGGCGGGGGTCCCAATCAGCCCCAGCATTTT; CDR3: CASSETPGGGPNQPQHF; size: NA; J: TRBJ1-5; D: NA; V: TRBV6-1
DNA: TGCGCCAGCAGCGATAGCGGGGGGTACAATGAGCAGTTCTTC; CDR3: CASSDSGGYNEQFF; size: few; J: TRBJ2-1; D: TRBD2; V: TRBV5-1
DNA: TGTGCCAGTAGTATCCGGCCGGGAGGCAATCAGCCCCAGCATTTT; CDR3: CASSIRPGGNQPQHF; size: NA; J: TRBJ1-5; D: NA; V: TRBV19
DNA: TGTGCCAGCAGCTTAACAGGGGCCGGCGCGTCCTACGAGCAGTACTTC; CDR3: CASSLTGAGASYEQYF; size: many; J: TRBJ2-7; D: TRBD1; V: TRBV7-9
DNA: TGCAGTGCTGGATCAGCCTCCTACGAGCAGTACTTC; CDR3: CSAGSASYEQYF; size: few; J: TRBJ2-7; D: NA; V: TRBV20-1
DNA: TGTGCCAGCTCACCGGACGGACGATACACCGGGGAGCTGTTTTTT; CDR3: CASSPDGRYTGELFF; size: few; J: TRBJ2-2; D: NA; V: TRBV18
DNA: TGTGCCAGCAGCTTCCCCGGGGTACATGAGCAGTTCTTC; CDR3: CASSFPGVHEQFF; size: NA; J: TRBJ2-1; D: NA; V: TRBV7-2
DNA: TGTGCCAGCAGCTTAGATCTAGCGGGCCGAAATGAGCAGTTCTTC; CDR3: CASSLDLAGRNEQFF; size: many; J: TRBJ2-1; D: TRBD2; V: TRBV7-2
DNA: TGTGCCAGCAGTAGGGACATCGGGAAGTACTTC; CDR3: CASSRDIGKYF; size: NA; J: TRBJ2-7; D: NA; V: TRBV6-2/TRBV6-3
DNA: TGTGCCAGCAGCCCCCGGACAGGGGAGCAGCCCCAGCATTTT; CDR3: CASSPRTGEQPQHF; size: NA; J: TRBJ1-5; D: TRBD1; V: TRBV7-2
DNA: TGCAGCGTTGTAGAGCGGAAATCTGAAGCTTTCTTT; CDR3: CSVVERKSEAFF; size: few; J: TRBJ1-1; D: NA; V: TRBV29-1
DNA: TGTGCCAGCAGCCCAGAGGGGATTTCTGAAAAACTGTTTTTT; CDR3: CASSPEGISEKLFF; size: NA; J: TRBJ1-4; D: NA; V: TRBV5-6
DNA: TGTGCCAGCAGTGAAATGGCGGGGGGACCTCGTAGGCAGTTCTTC; CDR3: CASSEMAGGPRRQFF; size: NA; J: TRBJ2-1; D: TRBD2; V: TRBV25-1
DNA: TGTGCCAGCAGCCACGGACCACCCGTCCCCTATGAGCAGTTCTTC; CDR3: CASSHGPPVPYEQFF; size: few; J: TRBJ2-1; D: NA; V: TRBV11-2
DNA: TGTGCCAGCAGCCCTCAGGGGGATTACTATGGCTACACCTTC; CDR3: CASSPQGDYYGYTF; size: few; J: TRBJ1-2; D: TRBD1; V: TRBV11-2